This TCR beta chain was sequenced during a study of cytomegalovirus exposure and HLA in healthy donors (TCRdb year 2017). Describing the broader study: An earlier analysis of approximately 640 of the donors reported more than 250 Gb of sequence data and about 100 million unique TCR beta sequences from roughly 180 million T cells. Roughly 300 gigabases of sequencing data and around 80 million unique TCR sequences made up an early release that covered under 750 HLA-typed donors. Of the roughly 400 genotyped donors, 65% to 90% fell in the genetic ancestry cluster associated with self-reported Caucasian donors. The aim of the study was to test whether cataloging public T cell receptors could identify signatures of past pathogen exposure. The study profiled the T cell repertoires of hundreds of subjects by immunosequencing and related them to cytomegalovirus serostatus. Along with the roughly 700-subject first cohort, a separate validation cohort of over a hundred different subjects was used. To predict cytomegalovirus infection status, the study brought together high-throughput TCR immunosequencing, statistical association of individual TCRs with disease status, and machine learning. To study patterns of TCR occurrence, a later analysis re-analyzed previously published TCR beta repertoires from 650 to 750 donors and added high-resolution HLA genotyping. Rather than using new phenotypic data, the later analysis identified candidate immune exposures from TCR beta sequences and from how often those sequences occurred across donors. In an earlier analysis of 587 of the donors, high-throughput TCR beta sequencing was used to judge whether each TCR beta V gene segment behaved as functional or pseudogenic. Alongside the repertoire data, information on donor age, sex, ethnicity and CMV serostatus was compiled. Genome-wide SNP genotypes for about 60% of the roughly 700 donors were used in a later genetic analysis, which treated that subset as a discovery cohort. All discovery cohort repertoires had been generated on a single sequencing platform. Class I and class II HLA loci were covered by the typing at four-digit resolution. The number of typed donors differed by locus: roughly 620-640 for A, B, C, DRB1 and DQB1; 522 for DQA1; around 580 for DPA1; and about 470 for DPB1. Roughly five DR-DQ haplotypes were handled as single units for association and clustering because linkage in the cohort was strong. On average, roughly 200,000 unique TCR beta nucleotide sequences were sequenced per donor among a few hundred genotyped donors of the cohort, with 15% to 20% of those sequences being non-productive.

This clone was seen only a few times. Its binding antigen is unknown. No base qualities exist here, and no much larger clone lies one base off it. V ends up 3 bases short and J 7 bases short, with an unmatched junction base count of 16. Reading from cysteine to phenylalanine, the CDR3 counts 18 amino acids. The retained sequence is limited to the CDR3, 54 bases, with the frame set at the first base. Sequences SGHRS (CDR1) and YFSETQ (CDR2) are obtained from the germline V gene. The research as a whole found: A later analysis found that most CMV-associated TCR beta chains appeared HLA-restricted, with HLA associations seemingly driven largely by CMV exposure. It was suggested by the authors that the approach could potentially be generalized to other disease states and immunological phenotypes. Because counts were too low, about 18 rarely observed V segments, including chromosome 9 orphons, were excluded from the earlier analysis of around 590 of the donors. For the cohort, immune exposure information was limited to CMV serostatus. V-gene and J-gene trimming of TCR beta chains was associated with a missense DCLRE1C variant in a later genetic analysis, and the association was replicated in an independent cohort. Several of the top co-occurrence clusters appeared to be linked to parvovirus B19, influenza, CMV and Epstein-Barr virus, according to a later analysis. A cluster of highly shared sequence variants was judged likely to be a technical artifact of the sequencing pipeline. In an earlier analysis of roughly 560 of the donors, most TCR beta V segments were observed in productive rearrangements about 90% or about 30% of the time, broadly matching IMGT annotations. In vitro tests confirmed that a few of the cytomegalovirus-associated TCR beta chains recognize cytomegalovirus antigens. The presence/absence analyses assumed that sequencing depth was roughly uniform across donors, and that assumption may not be true. Assigning TCR associations to individual alleles was difficult when HLA alleles, especially DR and DQ, strongly co-occurred. While some public TCRs were present in many individuals, most TCR sequences turned up only very rarely across donors. According to a later genetic analysis, donors in an Asian-associated ancestry cluster had fewer N-insertions in productive TCRs than the roughly 670-donor mean. Because HLA typing was missing for some donors at each locus, association tests included only the typed subset. Correlated functional status among segregating V segments might be attributable to linkage disequilibrium, but an unknown experimental factor could not be ruled out. In a later analysis, more than 15,000 TCR beta sequences were associated with specific HLA alleles at a false discovery rate of 0.05. In a later analysis, HLA-associated TCR beta chains showed more clonal expansion and lower generation probabilities than non-associated chains that were equally common. The classifier was reported to diagnose cytomegalovirus status with high specificity and sensitivity in both the original cohort and the validation cohort. A further reported finding was that TCR beta sequences accurately predicted the HLA-A and HLA-B alleles for most subjects in the first cohort. This cohort had only TCR beta chains sequenced, and the lack of alpha or paired-chain data limited which features could be detected. A total of roughly 160 TCR beta chains were listed by the study as associated with cytomegalovirus. In a later analysis, the rate of TCR association differed among HLA loci, with DRB1 alleles having the most associated TCRs and HLA-C alleles having the fewest. Because the 87-base-pair reads could not distinguish some IMGT-functional V segments, including TRBV6-2 and TRBV6-3, those segments were excluded.

The cohort comprised 550 to 700 healthy bone marrow donors. At the time of sampling, all cohort members were nominally healthy, though unrecorded immune exposures were likely present. The donor tested CMV seronegative, placing the donor among the approximately 400 seronegative members of the cohort. A peripheral blood sample was provided by each donor, and peripheral blood mononuclear cells were used for TCR beta sequencing. The Qiagen DNeasy Blood Extraction Kit was used to extract genomic DNA from the blood cell samples. Receptor amplification or capture employed the immunoSEQ multiplex PCR assay. For the multiplex PCR, a mixture combining 60 forward primers for TCR Vbeta segments and 13 reverse primers for TCR Jbeta segments was used. The CDR3 region of rearranged TCR beta genes was amplified from genomic DNA by a multiplex PCR assay. The Illumina HiSeq System was used to sequence the amplified TCR beta libraries as 87-base-pair reads. Per the original workflow: Across the roughly 640 repertoires, a later analysis counted approximately 83 million unique TCR beta chains, approximately 10 million of which were shared by at least two donors. Raw reads were error-corrected and collapsed into unique sequences by a nearest-neighbor algorithm in which closely related sequences were merged to remove PCR and sequencing errors. To assign V, D and J gene segments, CDR3 sequences were aligned to IMGT reference sequences. Each retained sequence needed at least a six-nucleotide match to both a V gene segment and a J gene segment. A rearrangement counted as productive if the CDR3 had no stop codons and remained in frame with V and J, and every other rearrangement counted as non-productive. Following IMGT convention, CDR3 was defined as the stretch from the second conserved V-encoded cysteine up to the conserved J-encoded phenylalanine. In an earlier analysis of just under 600 of the donors, sequences lacking an unambiguous match to a single V gene segment were excluded. In an earlier analysis of around 590 of the donors, a V segment was called functional when productive rearrangements were above 56.7%, and segregating when the standard deviation between donors exceeded 5%. A statistical classification framework was built to diagnose cytomegalovirus status from the catalog of TCR beta chain sequences. V and J gene assignment, in a later analysis, came from comparing TCR nucleotide sequences with IMGT/GENE-DB human TR gene sequences. Using the TCRdist pipeline, a later analysis assigned CDR3 sequences along with most-parsimonious VDJ recombination scenarios. A later analysis defined each TCR beta chain by its CDR3 amino acid sequence plus V-gene family, and excluded reads lacking a unique V-gene family. A later analysis removed 592 highly shared, low-generation-probability nucleotide sequences to deal with suspected cross-contamination and a sequencing artifact. For each public chain, a later analysis derived a clonal expansion index from normalized ranks of inferred template counts within each repertoire. In a later analysis, generation probabilities were computed with a VDJ recombination model fitted to out-of-frame rearrangements, and the resulting probabilities were checked against IGoR. In a later analysis, TCR-TCR, TCR-HLA and TCR-CMV co-occurrence was scored with hypergeometric tests, and a repertoire-size bias correction was applied to TCR pairs. False discovery rates were estimated in a later analysis by permuting HLA or CMV assignments 20 times. In a later analysis, co-occurring TCRs were grouped using DBSCAN, with TCRdist sequence similarity added in when clustering inside HLA-allele-positive subsets. Repertoires with fewer than 30,000 or more than 120,000 public chains, plus five repertoires with anomalous nucleotide sharing, were excluded from co-occurrence clustering. Sourced from immuneACCESS, this table was stored by TCRdb with only in-frame sequences that have V and J called. A share of the clones is absent; for the studies checked, an unresolved V gene accounts for under half, and the remainder has no known explanation. That table gives V, J and clone size, and the DNA gave D and trimming. Counted in this sample were 150,000 to 200,000 clones; about 59% of them appeared once. 2.5% to 3% of the sample is in the top ten clones.

This receptor was taken from a middle-aged man in good health and CMV-seronegative. Recombination connected TRBV5-1 to TRBJ2-1; the central 10 bases match TRBD2. Sequencing input: PBMCs. The DNA sequence reads TGCGCCAGCAGCTACGGGCTAGCGGGGGCCCCGTCTTATAATGAGCAGTTCTTC. Translated, it reads CASSYGLAGAPSYNEQFF.